Shown below are 30 T cell receptor beta chains from a single sample sequenced in a study of shared clonotypes between healthy human individuals. CD8 cells regarded as naive lacked CD45RO, were positively chosen for CCR7, and omitted terminally differentiated effector memory CD45RA+ cells. Clones were sequenced by immunoSEQ multiplex PCR, and TCRdb holds only the in-frame ones, with some missing. This table holds about 2.2 million clones, about 93% found once. Material for sequencing was naive CD8+ T cells from PBMCs. These receptors all come from a man aged 18 to 29 in good health. Some clones in this sample may be carry-over from other donors' samples.

The rearrangement joins TRBV11-2 to TRBJ2-3, with TRBD1 identical over 7 bases. CDR3 length equals 14 residues. CDR1 and CDR2 (germline): SGHAT, FQNNGV. The trim removed 10 bases at V and 1 base at J, leaving 8 bases unmatched. The CDR3 loop is CAIQQGFGTDTQYF. CDR3 nucleotide sequence: TGTGCCATCCAACAGGGGTTTGGCACAGATACGCAGTATTTT. Complete variable domain (other parts from reference TRBV11-2 and TRBJ2-3): EAGVAQSPRYKIIEKRQSVAFWCNPISGHATLYWYQQILGQGPKLLIQFQNNGVVDDSQLPKDRFSAERLKGVDSTLKIQPAKLEDSAVYLCAIQQGFGTDTQYFGPGTRLTVL.

In nucleotides, the CDR3 is TGTGCCAGCAGGAGGACTGAGAACACCGGGGAGCTGTTTTTT. It translates to CASRRTENTGELFF. The chain employs TRBV6-5 and TRBJ2-2; D possibly corresponds to TRBD2 (5 bases). The germline V and J ends were trimmed by 6 bases and 1 base, with 9 bases remaining between them. Germline lookup yields CDR1 MNHEY and CDR2 SVGAGI. The CDR3 totals 14 residues.

The V gene is TRBV27, the J gene TRBJ2-1; TRBD1 matches at 9 bases. Germline assignment: CDR1 MNHEY and CDR2 SMNVEV (reference sequence). The CDR3 runs 14 residues. The V and J ends lost 4 bases and 8 bases, in that order; junction bases with no gene match: 6. CDR3 coding DNA: TGTGCCAGCAGTTACAGGGGGCTCCTCGATGAGCAGTTCTTC. It is translated as CASSYRGLLDEQFF.

CDR3 loop: CASSDSGTGGEAFF. CDR3 DNA: TGTGCCAGCAGCGATTCCGGGACAGGAGGTGAAGCTTTCTTT. The V gene is TRBV9, the J gene TRBJ1-1; 8 bases map to TRBD1. CDR1 SGDLS and CDR2 YYNGEE come from the germline V gene. V dropped 3 bases and J dropped 7; count of bases not matched to a gene: 8. This CDR3 is 14 amino acids long.

The V gene is TRBV28, the J gene TRBJ2-7; 7 bases are a match to TRBD1. Unmatched junction bases numbered 11, after V lost 1 base and J lost 2 bases. This CDR3 spans 17 amino acids. Germline-derived CDR1 and CDR2 are MDHEN and SYDVKM. CDR3 nucleotide sequence: TGTGCCAGCAGTTTATTTTTCCGGACAGGTGAAGCCTACGAGCAGTACTTC. It encodes CASSLFFRTGEAYEQYF.

The CDR3 spells CASSPGQKRVDTQYF. The DNA of the CDR3 is TGTGCCAGCAGCCCCGGACAGAAGAGGGTAGATACGCAGTATTTT. The V call is TRBV11-2, the J call TRBJ2-3; a weak D match, TRBD1 (6 bases). Germline V lookup: CDR1 SGHAT, CDR2 FQNNGV. The CDR3 covers 15 residues. V was trimmed by 5 bases and J by 5 bases, leaving 17 bases between them.

This sequence joins TRBV15 and TRBJ2-7, with 8 positions matching TRBD1. CDR1 LNHNV and CDR2 YYDKDF come from the germline V gene (reference sequence). CDR3 length equals 15 residues. V trimming: 3 bases; J trimming: 6 bases; junction bases outside the gene matches: 10. CDR3 amino acids: CATSRPPTGAGEQYF. DNA of the CDR3: TGTGCCACCAGCAGGCCCCCGACAGGGGCGGGCGAGCAGTACTTC.

J is TRBJ2-2 and V is TRBV4-1; 9 nucleotides align to TRBD2. The V and J ends lost 5 bases and 4 bases, in that order; junction bases with no gene match: 11. The CDR3 totals 17 residues. Per the germline V gene, CDR1 is MGHRA and CDR2 is YSYEKL. In nucleotides, the CDR3 is TGCGCCAGCAGCTTTACAAGGCAGCGGGAGGCCACCGGGGAGCTGTTTTTT. Translating it yields CASSFTRQREATGELFF.

The rearrangement joins TRBV9 to TRBJ2-2; D call uncertain. Germline assignment: CDR1 SGDLS and CDR2 YYNGEE. V was trimmed by 0 bases and J by 6 bases, leaving 12 bases between them. The CDR3 is 15 amino acids. The CDR3 DNA is TGTGCCAGCAGCGTAGACACAACAAGGCCCGGGGAGCTGTTTTTT. Translating it yields CASSVDTTRPGELFF.

The genes are TRBV7-9 and TRBJ2-3; 10 bases align to TRBD2. Germline CDR1 reads SEHNR; CDR2 reads FQNEAQ (reference sequence). V shed 3 bases and J 0 bases; nucleotides not matched to a gene: 9. The CDR3 has 18 residues. As DNA, the CDR3 is TGTGCCAGCAGCTTCCCCTTAGGACTAGCGGATAGCACAGATACGCAGTATTTT. Its translation: CASSFPLGLADSTDTQYF.

The chain links TRBV4-1 to TRBJ1-2; D is uncertain. The CDR3 has 13 amino acids. Trimming took 1 base from V and 3 from J, leaving 6 bases between them. CDR1 is MGHRA, CDR2 YSYEKL, per germline. The CDR3 coding sequence is TGCGCCAGCAGCCAAGCGGACTACTATGGCTACACCTTC. It is translated as CASSQADYYGYTF.

V gene TRBV7-8 combines with J gene TRBJ2-7; D is uncertain. With 2 bases removed from V and 7 bases from J, the gap between germline ends came to 9 bases. Germline CDR1 and CDR2: SGHVS and FQNEAQ. The CDR3 covers 12 residues. In DNA form, the CDR3 reads TGTGCCAGCAGCTTATTCCTTCAGGAGCAGTACTTC. Protein: CASSLFLQEQYF.

This chain uses TRBV4-1 with TRBJ2-5, with D possibly matching TRBD2 (6 bases). V was cut by 0 bases and J by 0 bases, with 14 bases left in between. This CDR3 has 17 residues. CDR1 MGHRA and CDR2 YSYEKL come from the germline V gene. The CDR3 region is CASSQDRGGGYQETQYF. The CDR3 region has the DNA TGCGCCAGCAGCCAAGATCGGGGCGGAGGGTACCAAGAGACCCAGTACTTC.

Notes on this clone: The junction and the germline gene differ at one end; a read error may be behind it. This chain connects TRBV29-1 to TRBJ2-7, with TRBD1 as a possible D gene (7 bases). Germline V gene data show CDR1 as SQVTM and CDR2 as ANQGSEA. CDR3 length: 10 amino acids. CDR3 residues: CSVESRGDVF. In DNA form, the CDR3 reads TGCAGCGTTGAGTCCAGGGGGGATGTCTTC.

The gene calls are TRBV7-9 and TRBJ2-7; D gene uncertain. The CDR3 runs 12 residues. Trimming shortened V by 2 bases and J by 8 bases, and 10 bases separated the two germline ends. Germline V gives CDR1 SEHNR, CDR2 FQNEAQ (reference sequence). The CDR3 spells CASSLMGLQQYF. In DNA, the CDR3 is TGTGCCAGCAGCTTAATGGGTTTGCAGCAGTACTTC. The whole variable domain, filled in from reference TRBV7-9 and TRBJ2-7, reads DTGVSQNPRHKITKRGQNVTFRCDPISEHNRLYWYRQTLGQGPEFLTYFQNEAQLEKSRLLSDRFSAERPKGSFSTLEIQRTEQGDSAMYLCASSLMGLQQYFGPGTRLTVT.

The rearrangement joins TRBV29-1 to TRBJ2-7; TRBD2 might be the D (5 bases). V lost 5 bases and J lost 3, with 26 bases in between. CDR1 and CDR2 from the germline V gene are SQVTM and ANQGSEA. CDR3 length: 17 residues. CDR3 DNA: TGCAGCGTTAACGATCCCACATCCACCTCGGAGGTCTACGAGCAGTACTTC. This translates into CSVNDPTSTSEVYEQYF.

The rearrangement uses TRBV25-1 and TRBJ1-6; possibly TRBD1 for D (5 bases). Trimming removed 8 bases from V and 13 bases from J, with 21 bases in between. CDR1 is MGHDK and CDR2 is SYGVNS in the germline V gene. This CDR3 is built from 14 residues. CDR3 bases: TGTGCCAGCCGTGGGCAGGGTTCGTCCCGGCCCCTCCACTTT. It is translated as CASRGQGSSRPLHF.

The chain has TRBV6-5 and TRBJ2-7, with 7 bases aligning to TRBD2. V lost 0 bases and J lost 2; bases outside the gene matches: 7. Germline CDR1 MNHEY, CDR2 SVGAGI. CDR3 length equals 16 residues. CDR3 DNA sequence: TGTGCCAGCAGTTACTCCTCTGGGAGGGTACCCTACGAGCAGTACTTC. Protein: CASSYSSGRVPYEQYF.

Remarks on this clone: This sample includes further DNA sequences coding for the same CDR3. The J gene is TRBJ2-5, the V gene TRBV9; TRBD1 agrees at 7 bases. The CDR3 length is 14 residues. CDR1 and CDR2 from the germline V gene are SGDLS and YYNGEE. V dropped 0 bases and J dropped 2; count of bases not matched to a gene: 1. The CDR3 sequence: CASSVGDSQETQYF. The CDR3 region has the DNA TGTGCCAGCAGCGTAGGGGACAGTCAAGAGACCCAGTACTTC.

About this clone: Other DNA sequences in this specimen translate into the identical CDR3. The chain carries TRBV6-5 and TRBJ1-5, with D perhaps matching TRBD1 (5 bases). This CDR3 has 14 residues. Germline lookup yields CDR1 MNHEY and CDR2 SVGAGI. The V and J ends lost 6 bases and 0 bases respectively, with 9 bases between them. For the CDR3, the DNA is TGTGCCAGCAGAGGGACGGATAGCAATCAGCCCCAGCATTTT. Translation gives CASRGTDSNQPQHF.

The chain uses TRBV4-1 and TRBJ2-7; 7 bases fit TRBD2. From germline, CDR1 is MGHRA and CDR2 YSYEKL. This CDR3 region has 17 residues. The J segment lost 0 bases and the V segment lost 4 bases, leaving 12 bases of the junction unmatched. The CDR3 sequence: CASSPRVGSGPSYEQYF. For the CDR3, the DNA is TGCGCCAGCAGCCCCCGAGTTGGTAGCGGGCCCTCCTACGAGCAGTACTTC.

The J gene is TRBJ2-3, the V gene TRBV27; 8 nucleotides agree with TRBD2. J lost 1 base, V lost 6 bases, and 6 bases had no gene match. The CDR3 has 15 residues. Germline V CDR1 and CDR2: MNHEY, SMNVEV (reference sequence). The CDR3 DNA reads TGTGCCAGCAGGGGGAAGACTAGCGGCACAGATACGCAGTATTTT. It translates to CASRGKTSGTDTQYF.

As for this clone: This specimen includes other DNA sequences encoding the same CDR3. The CDR3 region is CASSWTGDEQYF. CDR3 bases: TGTGCCAGCAGCTGGACAGGAGACGAGCAGTACTTC. The V and J genes are TRBV5-6 and TRBJ2-7; 7 bases line up with TRBD1. The germline gives CDR1 SGHDT, CDR2 YYEEEE. The length of the CDR3 is 12 residues. V shed 3 bases, J shed 5 bases, and the junction held 2 bases outside the gene matches.

V is TRBV14 and J is TRBJ1-2; 7 positions match TRBD1. CDR1 is SGHDN and CDR2 is FVKESK in the germline V gene. Trimming at V came to 0 bases and at J to 3 bases, leaving 7 bases not matched to a gene. The CDR3 contains 16 residues. The CDR3 spells CASSQESPDRDYGYTF. In DNA form, the CDR3 reads TGTGCCAGCAGCCAAGAGTCCCCCGACAGGGACTATGGCTACACCTTC.

This clone was picked up a small number of times. This rearrangement joins TRBV7-9 to TRBJ1-5, with 7 bases identical to TRBD1. After removal of 4 bases from V and 7 bases from J, the junction contained 4 bases not matched to a gene. The CDR3 runs to 13 residues. Germline values: CDR1 SEHNR, CDR2 FQNEAQ (reference sequence). DNA of the CDR3: TGTGCCAGCAGCTATGACAGGGAACAGCCCCAGCATTTT. This encodes CASSYDREQPQHF.

This chain uses TRBV9 with TRBJ1-2; unclear D gene. Germline V gene sequence: CDR1 SGDLS, CDR2 YYNGEE. V lost 0 bases and J lost 6, with 6 bases in between. CDR3 length: 12 amino acids. The CDR3 nucleotides are TGTGCCAGCAGCGTAGTTTGGGATGGCTACACCTTC. Protein sequence: CASSVVWDGYTF. The full variable domain, in which reference TRBV9 and TRBJ1-2 provide the parts outside the CDR3, is DSGVTQTPKHLITATGQRVTLRCSPRSGDLSVYWYQQSLDQGLQFLIQYYNGEERAKGNILERFSAQQFPDLHSELNLSSLELGDSALYFCASSVVWDGYTFGSGTRLTVV.

The chain links TRBV7-6 to TRBJ1-5; 8 bases are shared with TRBD1. The CDR3 spans 16 residues. Germline CDR1 reads SGHVS; CDR2 reads FNYEAQ. V was clipped by 3 bases and J by 0 bases; unmatched bases: 4. The CDR3 DNA reads as TGTGCCAGCAGCTTTGGGACAGGAGATAGCAATCAGCCCCAGCATTTT. The encoded protein is CASSFGTGDSNQPQHF.

This chain uses TRBV5-5 with TRBJ1-2, with D perhaps matching TRBD1 (5 bases). The germline gives CDR1 SGHKS, CDR2 YYEKEE (reference sequence). V dropped 6 bases and J dropped 4 bases, with 16 bases sitting between them. The CDR3 runs 14 residues. CDR3 DNA: TGTGCCAGCATCTCGGGGGTTTCCGGCTATGGCTACACCTTC. It encodes CASISGVSGYGYTF.

The CDR3 here is CASSYSIRPYNEQFF. DNA of the CDR3: TGTGCCAGCAGTTACTCGATAAGACCCTACAATGAGCAGTTCTTC. The chain links TRBV6-5 to TRBJ2-1; D not resolved. Trimming left V 0 bases short and J 2 bases short, with 8 bases between. Per germline, CDR1 MNHEY and CDR2 SVGAGI. The CDR3 extends over 15 amino acids.

As regards this clone: The same CDR3 can be traced to other DNA sequences in this sample. V gene TRBV5-1 combines with J gene TRBJ2-7; D might be TRBD1 or TRBD2, each matching 6 bases. The V gene's germline CDR1 is SGHRS and CDR2 YFSETQ. This CDR3 comprises 13 residues. The ends were cut back, 2 bases at V and 4 bases at J, with 10 bases in the middle. This CDR3 reads CASSFGGRYEQYF. The CDR3 coding sequence is TGCGCCAGCAGCTTTGGGGGGCGGTACGAGCAGTACTTC. Supplemented by reference TRBV5-1 and TRBJ2-7, the full variable domain reads KAGVTQTPRYLIKTRGQQVTLSCSPISGHRSVSWYQQTPGQGLQFLFEYFSETQRNKGNFPGRFSGRQFSNSRSEMNVSTLELGDSALYLCASSFGGRYEQYFGPGTRLTVT.